The 5 T cell receptor beta chains listed next were all sequenced from one sample in a study of T cells in Graves' hyperthyroidism and ophthalmopathy. TCR beta CDR3 region amplification was performed from RNA transcripts. Using the HTBI primer set, a first-round RT-PCR was run on the TCR CDR3. MiXCR, applied by TCRdb to the multiplex PCR reads, yields one record per CDR3 protein. Of 460,000 or so distinct CDR3 sequences detected, under 15% appear once; the ten largest clones hold around 17%. The material sequenced was blood. The receptor set was obtained from a woman under 30 with Graves' hyperthyroidism.

This clonotype was counted at least ten times. V usage is TRBV7-2 and J usage is TRBJ1-2; D ambiguous. Germline CDR1 reads SGHTA; CDR2 reads FQGNSA. V was pared by 8 bases and J by 4 bases, with 14 bases between. The CDR3 consists of 13 residues. The CDR3 sequence: CASPSVETYGYTF. CDR3 coding DNA: TGTGCCAGCCCTTCGGTGGAGACCTATGGCTACACCTTC.

The chain employs TRBV12-5 and TRBJ2-5; D is undetermined. Germline V lookup: CDR1 LGHNT, CDR2 FRNRAP. The CDR3 loop spans 14 amino acids. V lost 0 bases and J lost 5, with 10 bases in between. For the CDR3, the DNA is TGTGCTAGTGGTTTGGTTGGGCCCTGGGAGACCCAGTACTTC. Translated: CASGLVGPWETQYF.

This clonotype was observed a few times. The CDR3 nucleotides read TGTGCCAGCAGTGCGGCGAGAGGGTTCGATGAAAAACTGTTTTTT. Encoded protein: CASSAARGFDEKLFF. V and J are TRBV6-1 and TRBJ1-4; D is uncertain. V dropped 4 bases and J dropped 6 bases, with 15 bases sitting between them. This CDR3 comprises 15 residues. Germline V lookup: CDR1 MNHNS, CDR2 SASEGT.

This clonotype appeared many times. The J gene is TRBJ2-7, the V gene TRBV5-1; 13 nucleotides agree with TRBD2. Germline assignment: CDR1 SGHRS and CDR2 YFSETQ. The V gene end was trimmed by 7 bases and the J gene end by 2 bases; junction bases not matched to a gene: 12. There are 17 residues in the CDR3. The CDR3 reads CASSRGLAGARAYEQYF. The CDR3, as DNA: TGCGCCAGCTCCAGAGGACTAGCGGGAGCGAGGGCCTACGAGCAGTACTTC.

Regarding this clonotype: A single base separates this from a much larger clone, so it may be a read error. V usage is TRBV7-3 and J usage is TRBJ2-3; D is perhaps TRBD1 or TRBD2 (5 bases each). CDR3 length: 15 amino acids. Germline CDR1 is SGHTA and CDR2 is FQGTGA. The CDR3 spells CASSPQGGGTDTQSF. CDR3 coding DNA: TGTGCCAGCAGCCCCCAGGGCGGAGGTACAGATACGCAGTCTTTT.